This entry is about one T cell receptor beta chain. This record comes from a study of blood T cell repertoires in COVID-19. On the study more broadly: T cells, B-cell-depleted T cells, or PBMCs provided the cDNA or gDNA that served as material.

In the authors' methods: Reference gene primer amplification gave nucleated cell count estimates. Method: immunoSEQ multiplex PCR; TCRdb's copy keeps in-frame clones and lacks some. The DNA was the basis for D and trimming; V, J and clone size are from that table. The sample contains some 320,000 clones, approximately 85% of which appear only once. V was trimmed by 2 bases and J by 9 bases, leaving 14 bases between them. This CDR3 region has 13 residues. Germline CDR1 and CDR2: SGHAT and FQNNGV. The sequencing input was peripheral blood. The V call is TRBV11-2, the J call TRBJ2-7; D is possibly TRBD2 (5 bases). The clonotype comes from a human donor in a cohort sampled during active COVID-19. This CDR3 reads CASSLSRRSGQYF. The CDR3 DNA is TGTGCCAGCAGCTTAAGCCGGAGGAGCGGGCAGTACTTC.